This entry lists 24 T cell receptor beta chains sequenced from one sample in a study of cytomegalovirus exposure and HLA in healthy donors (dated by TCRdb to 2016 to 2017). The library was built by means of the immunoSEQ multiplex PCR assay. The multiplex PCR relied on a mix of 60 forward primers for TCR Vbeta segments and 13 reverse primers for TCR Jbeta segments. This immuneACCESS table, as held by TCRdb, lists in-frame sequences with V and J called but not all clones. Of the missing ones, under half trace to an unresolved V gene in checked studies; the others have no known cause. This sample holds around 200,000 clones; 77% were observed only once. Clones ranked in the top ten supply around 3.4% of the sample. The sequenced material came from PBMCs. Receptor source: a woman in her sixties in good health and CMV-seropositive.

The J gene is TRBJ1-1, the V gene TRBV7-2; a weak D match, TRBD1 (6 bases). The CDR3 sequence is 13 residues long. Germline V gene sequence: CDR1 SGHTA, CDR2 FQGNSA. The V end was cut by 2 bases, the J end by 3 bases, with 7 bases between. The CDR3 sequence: CASSLRQDTEAFF. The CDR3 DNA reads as TGTGCCAGCAGCTTACGACAGGACACTGAAGCTTTCTTT.

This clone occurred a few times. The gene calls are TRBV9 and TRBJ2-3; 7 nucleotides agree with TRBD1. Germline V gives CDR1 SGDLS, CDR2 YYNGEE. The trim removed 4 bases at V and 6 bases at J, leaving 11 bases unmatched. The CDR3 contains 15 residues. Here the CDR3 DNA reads TGTGCCAGCAGCCCTCGGGAAGGGGGCCGCGATACGCAGTATTTT. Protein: CASSPREGGRDTQYF.

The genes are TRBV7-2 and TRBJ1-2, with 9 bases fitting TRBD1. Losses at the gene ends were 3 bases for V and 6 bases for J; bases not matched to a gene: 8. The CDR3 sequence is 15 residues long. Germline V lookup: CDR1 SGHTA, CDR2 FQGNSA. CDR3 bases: TGTGCCAGCAGCTTCGTGACAGGGGGGAGGGATGGCTACACCTTC. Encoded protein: CASSFVTGGRDGYTF.

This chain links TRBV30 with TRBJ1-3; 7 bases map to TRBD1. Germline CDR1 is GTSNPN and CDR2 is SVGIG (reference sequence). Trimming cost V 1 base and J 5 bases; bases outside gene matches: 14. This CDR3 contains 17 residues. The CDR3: CAWSASFATTGRNTIYF. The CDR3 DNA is TGTGCCTGGAGTGCTTCCTTCGCAACGACAGGGCGAAACACCATATATTTT.

CDR3 DNA sequence: TGCAGCGGACAGGGGGCGGTCACCGGGGAGCTGTTTTTT. Amino acid sequence: CSGQGAVTGELFF. The genes are TRBV29-1 and TRBJ2-2; 10 nucleotides agree with TRBD1. Germline V gene data show CDR1 as SQVTM and CDR2 as ANQGSEA. V lost 7 bases to trimming and J lost 4 bases; unmatched junction nucleotides: 3. The CDR3 is 13 residues long.

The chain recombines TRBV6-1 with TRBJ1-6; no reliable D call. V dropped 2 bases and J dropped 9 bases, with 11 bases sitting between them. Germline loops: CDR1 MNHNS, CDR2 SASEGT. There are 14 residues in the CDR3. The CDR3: CASSEFLRGSPLHF. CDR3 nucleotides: TGTGCCAGCAGTGAATTTTTGCGCGGTTCACCCCTCCACTTT.

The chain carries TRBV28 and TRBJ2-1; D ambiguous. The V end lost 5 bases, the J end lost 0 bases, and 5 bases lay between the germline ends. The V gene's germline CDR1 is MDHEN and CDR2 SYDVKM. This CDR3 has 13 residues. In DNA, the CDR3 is TGTGCCAGCAGTAGGAGCTCCTACAATGAGCAGTTCTTC. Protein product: CASSRSSYNEQFF.

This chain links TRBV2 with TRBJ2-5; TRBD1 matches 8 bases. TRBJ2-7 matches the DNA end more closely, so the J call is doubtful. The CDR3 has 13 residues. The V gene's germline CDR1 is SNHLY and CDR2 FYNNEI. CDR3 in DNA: TGTGCCAGCGGACAGGGCCCCTTGGACGAGCAGTACTTC. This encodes CASGQGPLDEQYF.

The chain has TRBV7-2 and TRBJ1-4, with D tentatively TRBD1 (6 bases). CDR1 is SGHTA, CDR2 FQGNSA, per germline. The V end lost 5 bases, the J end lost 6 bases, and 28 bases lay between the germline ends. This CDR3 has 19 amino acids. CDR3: CASSAELRGGRGSYEKLFF. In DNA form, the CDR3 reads TGTGCCAGCAGCGCAGAACTCAGGGGCGGGAGGGGGTCTTATGAAAAACTGTTTTTT.

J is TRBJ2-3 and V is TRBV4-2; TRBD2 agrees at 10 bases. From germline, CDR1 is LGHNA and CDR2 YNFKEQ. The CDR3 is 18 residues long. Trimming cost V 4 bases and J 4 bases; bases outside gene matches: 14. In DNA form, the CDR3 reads TGTGCCAGCAGCCTCCGGGTGGCGAGCGGGAGGGCCCCAGATACGCAGTATTTT. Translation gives CASSLRVASGRAPDTQYF.

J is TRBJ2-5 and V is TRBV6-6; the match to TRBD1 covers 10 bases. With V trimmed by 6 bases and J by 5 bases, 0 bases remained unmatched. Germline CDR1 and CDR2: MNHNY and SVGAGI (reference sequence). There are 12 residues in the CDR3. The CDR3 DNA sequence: TGTGCCAGCAGGGACAGGGGGGAGACCCAGTACTTC. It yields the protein CASRDRGETQYF.

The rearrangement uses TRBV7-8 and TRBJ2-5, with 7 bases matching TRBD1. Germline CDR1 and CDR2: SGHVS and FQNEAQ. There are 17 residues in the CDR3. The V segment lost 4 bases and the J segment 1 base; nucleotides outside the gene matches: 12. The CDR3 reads CASSSRRVGDSQETQYF. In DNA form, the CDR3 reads TGTGCCAGCAGCTCTAGACGGGTCGGGGACAGCCAAGAGACCCAGTACTTC.

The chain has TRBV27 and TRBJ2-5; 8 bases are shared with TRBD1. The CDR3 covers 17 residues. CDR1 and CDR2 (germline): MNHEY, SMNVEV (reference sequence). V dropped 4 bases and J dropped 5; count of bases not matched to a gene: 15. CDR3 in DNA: TGTGCCAGCAGTTGGACCGGGACAGGCTACCGTCGGGAGACCCAGTACTTC. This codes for CASSWTGTGYRRETQYF.

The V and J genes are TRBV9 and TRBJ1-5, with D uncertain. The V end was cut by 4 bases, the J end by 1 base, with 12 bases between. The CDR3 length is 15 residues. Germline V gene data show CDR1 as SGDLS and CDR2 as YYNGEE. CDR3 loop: CASSPLGESNQPQHF. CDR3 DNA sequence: TGTGCCAGCAGCCCTCTCGGGGAGAGCAATCAGCCCCAGCATTTT.

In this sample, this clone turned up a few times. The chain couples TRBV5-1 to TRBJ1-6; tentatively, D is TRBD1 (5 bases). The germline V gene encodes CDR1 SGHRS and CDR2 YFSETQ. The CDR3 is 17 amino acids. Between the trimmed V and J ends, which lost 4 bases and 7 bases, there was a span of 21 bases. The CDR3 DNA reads TGCGCCAGCAGCGATCGTGTGGGCAGGGCGTTAAATTCACCCCTCCACTTT. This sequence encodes CASSDRVGRALNSPLHF.

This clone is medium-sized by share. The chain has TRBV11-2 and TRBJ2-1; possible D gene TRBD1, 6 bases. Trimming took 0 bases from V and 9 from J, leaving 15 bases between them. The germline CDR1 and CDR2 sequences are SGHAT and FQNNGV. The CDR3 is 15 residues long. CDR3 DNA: TGTGCCAGCAGCTTAGATAGGGGGTTAGTGGTTGAGCAGTTCTTC. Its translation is CASSLDRGLVVEQFF.

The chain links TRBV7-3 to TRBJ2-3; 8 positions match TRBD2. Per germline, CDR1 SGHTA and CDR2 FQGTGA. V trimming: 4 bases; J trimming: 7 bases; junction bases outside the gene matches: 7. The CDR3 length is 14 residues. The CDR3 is CASSSGLAPHTQYF. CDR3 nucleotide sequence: TGTGCCAGCAGCTCCGGACTAGCCCCGCATACGCAGTATTTT.

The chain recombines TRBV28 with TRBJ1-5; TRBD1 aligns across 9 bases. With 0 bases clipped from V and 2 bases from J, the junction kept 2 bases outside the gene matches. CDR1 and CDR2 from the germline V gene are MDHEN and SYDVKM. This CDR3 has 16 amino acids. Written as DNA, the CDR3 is TGTGCCAGCAGTTTATGGGGACAGGGAGGCAATCAGCCCCAGCATTTT. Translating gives CASSLWGQGGNQPQHF.

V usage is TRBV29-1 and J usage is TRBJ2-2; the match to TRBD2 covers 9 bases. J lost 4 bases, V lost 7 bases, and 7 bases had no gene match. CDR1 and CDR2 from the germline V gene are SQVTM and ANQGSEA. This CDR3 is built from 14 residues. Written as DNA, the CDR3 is TGCAGCGCCCGAGCGGGAGGTGCCACCGGGGAGCTGTTTTTT. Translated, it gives CSARAGGATGELFF.

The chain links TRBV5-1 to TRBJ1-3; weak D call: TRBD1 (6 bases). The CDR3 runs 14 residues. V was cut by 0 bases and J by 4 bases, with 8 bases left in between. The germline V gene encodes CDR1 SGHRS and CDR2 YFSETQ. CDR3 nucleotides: TGCGCCAGCAGCTTGGACAGGGTGGGAAACACCATATATTTT. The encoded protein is CASSLDRVGNTIYF.

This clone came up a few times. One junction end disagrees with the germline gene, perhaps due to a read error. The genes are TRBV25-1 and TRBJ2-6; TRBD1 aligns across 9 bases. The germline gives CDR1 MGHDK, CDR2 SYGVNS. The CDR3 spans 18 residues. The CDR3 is CASSGWDRASSGANGLTF. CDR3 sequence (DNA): TGTGCCAGCAGTGGATGGGACAGGGCCAGCTCTGGGGCCAACGGCCTGACTTTC.

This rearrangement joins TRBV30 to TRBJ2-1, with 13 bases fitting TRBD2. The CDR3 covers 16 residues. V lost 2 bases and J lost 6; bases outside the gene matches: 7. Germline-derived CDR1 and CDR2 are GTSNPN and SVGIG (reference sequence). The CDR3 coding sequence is TGTGCCTGGAGTCCACTAGCGGGGGGGCTTGGCAATGAGCAGTTCTTC. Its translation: CAWSPLAGGLGNEQFF.

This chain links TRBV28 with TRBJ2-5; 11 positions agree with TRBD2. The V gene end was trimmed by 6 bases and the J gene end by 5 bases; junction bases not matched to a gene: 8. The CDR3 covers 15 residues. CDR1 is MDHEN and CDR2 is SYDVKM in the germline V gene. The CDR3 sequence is CASSPLAGEGETQYF. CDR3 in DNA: TGTGCCAGCAGCCCACTAGCGGGGGAGGGGGAGACCCAGTACTTC.

The chain's CDR3 is CASSPGLAGTALEQYF. CDR3 sequence (DNA): TGCGCCAGCAGCCCTGGACTAGCGGGAACCGCTCTCGAGCAGTACTTC. The V gene is TRBV5-1, the J gene TRBJ2-7; TRBD2 matches 12 bases. The CDR3 has 16 residues. Germline V gene lookup returns CDR1 SGHRS and CDR2 YFSETQ. The ends lost 4 bases at V and 6 bases at J; junction bases unmatched: 11.